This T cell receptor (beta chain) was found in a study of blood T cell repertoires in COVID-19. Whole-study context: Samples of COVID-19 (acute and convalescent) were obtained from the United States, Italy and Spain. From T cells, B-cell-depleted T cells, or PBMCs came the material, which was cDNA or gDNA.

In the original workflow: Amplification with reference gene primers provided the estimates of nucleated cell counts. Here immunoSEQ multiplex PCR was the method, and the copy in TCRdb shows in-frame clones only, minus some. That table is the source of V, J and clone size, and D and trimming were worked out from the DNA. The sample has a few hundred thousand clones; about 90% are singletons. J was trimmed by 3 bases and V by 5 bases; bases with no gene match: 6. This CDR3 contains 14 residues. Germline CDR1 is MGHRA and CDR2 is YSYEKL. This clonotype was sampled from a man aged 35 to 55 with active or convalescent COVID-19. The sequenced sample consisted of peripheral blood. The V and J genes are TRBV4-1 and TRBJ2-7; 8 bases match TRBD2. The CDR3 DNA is TGCGCCAGCAGCGAGGGACTAGTGCTCTACGAGCAGTACTTC. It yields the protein CASSEGLVLYEQYF.